The 9 T cell receptor beta chains listed next were all sequenced from one sample in a study of blood T cells in healthy people across ages. A second PCR of roughly 7 to 11 cycles used a sample-barcoded 5' primer and a J-beta primer mix. TCRdb analysed the 5' RACE reads with MiXCR anew, one entry per CDR3 protein. Of 550,000 to 750,000 distinct CDR3 sequences in the sample, under 25% were seen once. Sequencing was carried out using blood. All receptors come from a man between 65 and 79 years old in good health.

This clonotype came up many times. The rearrangement joins TRBV7-9 to TRBJ2-1; no firm D call. The germline V gene has CDR1 SEHNR and CDR2 FQNEAQ (reference sequence). CDR3 length: 12 residues. V lost 3 bases, J lost 8 bases, and 8 bases lay in between. The CDR3 region has the DNA TGTGCCAGCAGCTTTGCCCCAGATGAGCAGTTCTTC. This encodes CASSFAPDEQFF.

This clonotype was seen more than once but under ten times. This rearrangement joins TRBV6-2 or TRBV6-3 to TRBJ2-3; D call uncertain. Germline CDR1 is MNHEY and CDR2 is SVGEGT. V gave up 6 bases and J gave up 0 bases, with 16 bases separating them. The CDR3 contains 16 residues. The CDR3 coding sequence is TGTGCCAGCAGCCGGGCTTGGGTTACTAGCACAGATACGCAGTATTTT. Protein: CASSRAWVTSTDTQYF.

This clonotype turned up a few times. The chain couples TRBV29-1 to TRBJ2-4; D not resolved. Per the germline V gene, CDR1 is SQVTM and CDR2 is ANQGSEA. The CDR3 is 13 amino acids. Trimming took 6 bases from V and 0 from J, leaving 9 bases between them. In DNA, the CDR3 is TGCAGCGTGGCAAATCTAGCCAAAAACATTCAGTACTTC. Translated, it gives CSVANLAKNIQYF.

Turning to this clonotype: One end of the junction is discordant with germline, which a read error may explain. This sequence joins TRBV12-3 or TRBV12-4 and TRBJ2-7; 10 bases match TRBD1. This CDR3 has 11 amino acids. CDR3 nucleotide sequence: TGTGCCAGCAGTTCCGGGACAGGGGAATTCTTC. Amino acid sequence: CASSSGTGEFF.

This clonotype has a count of ten or more. The rearrangement uses TRBV10-1 and TRBJ2-2; 9 bases fit TRBD1. CDR1 and CDR2 (germline): WNHNN, SYGVQD (reference sequence). The CDR3 sequence is 14 residues long. The ends lost 11 bases at V and 5 bases at J; junction bases unmatched: 9. This CDR3 is CAGYRGPRTGELFF. The CDR3 nucleotides read TGCGCCGGCTACAGGGGGCCTAGGACCGGGGAGCTGTTTTTT.

A few counts support this clonotype. The CDR3 region is CASSPGLGGHEQYF. In nucleotides, the CDR3 is TGCGCCAGCAGTCCGGGGTTGGGTGGCCACGAGCAGTACTTC. The V call is TRBV10-2, the J call TRBJ2-7, with a tentative D call TRBD2 (5 bases). V lost 5 bases and J 5 bases, leaving 16 bases between the germline ends. CDR1 is WSHSY and CDR2 is SAAADI in the germline V gene. This CDR3 contains 14 residues.

Of note for this clonotype: The junction and the germline gene differ at one end; a read error may be behind it. The rearrangement links TRBV5-5 to TRBJ2-5, with D perhaps matching TRBD1 (6 bases). The CDR3 is 15 residues long. The V gene's germline CDR1 is SGHKS and CDR2 YYEKEE (reference sequence). In nucleotides, the CDR3 is TGTGCAAGCAGCTCGTTGACAGGCATGGGGGAGACCCAGTACTTC. Translation: CASSSLTGMGETQYF.

The chain employs TRBV7-6 and TRBJ2-7, with 7 bases identical to TRBD1. Germline-derived CDR1 and CDR2 are SGHVS and FNYEAQ. V dropped 1 base and J dropped 5; count of bases not matched to a gene: 5. The CDR3 is 14 amino acids. CDR3 DNA sequence: TGTGCCAGCAGCTTAGGGGGACAGTGGAACGAGCAGTACTTC. It yields the protein CASSLGGQWNEQYF.

Only a few counts were recorded for this clonotype. The gene calls are TRBV20-1 and TRBJ1-3; 10 nucleotides match TRBD1. The V gene's germline CDR1 is DFQATT and CDR2 SNEGSKA (reference sequence). V lost 4 bases to trimming and J lost 3 bases; unmatched junction nucleotides: 3. This CDR3 is built from 14 residues. The CDR3 DNA reads TGCAGTGCTACGGACAGGGGGAATGGAAACACCATATATTTT. Translation: CSATDRGNGNTIYF.